This T cell receptor (beta chain) was identified during a study of T-cell memory formation after mild COVID-19. Looking at the study overall: The two donors had largely donor-specific TCR clusters.

About this clonotype: As yet, its antigen is unknown.

Germline lookup yields CDR1 SGHDT and CDR2 YYEEEE. The CDR3 runs 16 residues. The V and J ends lost 7 bases and 0 bases respectively, with 17 bases between them. Findings of the study overall: CD4+ contracting clones were mainly CM and EM; CD8+ ones, EMRA. Clones that contracted from day 15 to 85 had balanced CD4/CD8; later expanders were CD4+ biased. The finding that pre-infection memory included some responding clones suggested that cross-reactive memory joined.

TCRdb recomputed calls from the 5' RACE reads with MiXCR, one row per CDR3 protein. Counted here are 250,000 or so distinct CDR3 sequences, roughly 10% occurring once; the ten biggest clones make up around a fifth. The V and J genes are TRBV5-6 and TRBJ1-3; D gene uncertain. The sample taken for sequencing was PBMCs or a T cell subset sorted from them (not recorded which). The sequence was collected from a man between 18 and 29 years old who had mild COVID-19 (a few samples of this study predate the infection). Cell type and time point are not known. The CDR3 DNA sequence: TGTGCCAGCGGAACGCCGGACTGGGGCTCTGGAAACACCATATATTTT. This translates into CASGTPDWGSGNTIYF.